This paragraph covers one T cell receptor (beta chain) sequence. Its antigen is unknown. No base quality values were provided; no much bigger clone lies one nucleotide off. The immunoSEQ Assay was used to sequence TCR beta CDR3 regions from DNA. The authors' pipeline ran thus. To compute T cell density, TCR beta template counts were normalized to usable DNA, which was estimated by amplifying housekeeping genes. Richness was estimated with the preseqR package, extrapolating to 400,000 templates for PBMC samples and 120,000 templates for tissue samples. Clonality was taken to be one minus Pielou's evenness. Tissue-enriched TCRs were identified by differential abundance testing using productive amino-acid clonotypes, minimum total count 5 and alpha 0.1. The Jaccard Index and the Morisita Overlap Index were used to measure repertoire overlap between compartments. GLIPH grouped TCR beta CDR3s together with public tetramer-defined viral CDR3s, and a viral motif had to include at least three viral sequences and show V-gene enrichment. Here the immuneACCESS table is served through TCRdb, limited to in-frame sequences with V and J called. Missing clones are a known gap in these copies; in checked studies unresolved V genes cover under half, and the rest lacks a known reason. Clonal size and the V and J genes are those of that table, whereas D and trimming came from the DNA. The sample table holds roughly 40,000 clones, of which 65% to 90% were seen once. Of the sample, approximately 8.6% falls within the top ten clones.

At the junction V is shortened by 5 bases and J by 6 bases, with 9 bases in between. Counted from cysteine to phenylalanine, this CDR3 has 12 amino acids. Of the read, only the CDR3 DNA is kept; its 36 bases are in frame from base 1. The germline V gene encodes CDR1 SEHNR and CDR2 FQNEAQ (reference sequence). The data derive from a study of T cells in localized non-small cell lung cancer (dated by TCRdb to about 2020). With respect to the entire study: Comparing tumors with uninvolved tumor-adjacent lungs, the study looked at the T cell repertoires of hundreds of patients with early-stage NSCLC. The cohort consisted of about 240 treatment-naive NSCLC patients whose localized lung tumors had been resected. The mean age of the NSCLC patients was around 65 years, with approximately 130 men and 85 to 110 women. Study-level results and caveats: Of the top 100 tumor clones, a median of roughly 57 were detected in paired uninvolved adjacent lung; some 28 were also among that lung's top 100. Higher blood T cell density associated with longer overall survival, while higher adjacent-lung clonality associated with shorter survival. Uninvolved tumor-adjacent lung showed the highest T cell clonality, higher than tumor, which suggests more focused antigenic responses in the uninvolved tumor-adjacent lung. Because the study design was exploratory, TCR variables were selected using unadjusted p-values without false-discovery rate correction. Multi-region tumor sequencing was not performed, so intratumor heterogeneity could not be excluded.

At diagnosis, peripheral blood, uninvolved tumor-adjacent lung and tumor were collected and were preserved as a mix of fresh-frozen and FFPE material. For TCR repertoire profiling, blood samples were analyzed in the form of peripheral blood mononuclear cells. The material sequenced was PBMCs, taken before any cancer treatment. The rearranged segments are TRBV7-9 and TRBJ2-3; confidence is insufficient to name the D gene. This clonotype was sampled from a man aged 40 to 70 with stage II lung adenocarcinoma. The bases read TGTGCCAGCAGCGCCCACTCGGATACGCAGTATTTT. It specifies CASSAHSDTQYF.